A few counts support the clone carrying this T cell receptor (beta chain). Its specificity is unknown. Included in the TCR beta cDNA libraries were unique molecular identifiers. TCRdb analysed the PCR reads with MiXCR anew, one entry per CDR3 protein. The sample shows over 300,000 distinct CDR3 sequences, 30% to 45% of them seen only once. This CDR3 region has 16 residues. The V segment lost 5 bases and the J segment 7 bases; nucleotides outside the gene matches: 13. The sample belongs to a study of post-analysis software for immune sequencing data. General study results and limits: Roughly five TRBV segments occurring more often in patients than controls included TRBV5-6, TRBV5-1 and TRBV20-1. A significant reduction in normalized Chao1 diversity was observed in multiple sclerosis patients versus controls.

The V call is TRBV12-3 or TRBV12-4, the J call TRBJ1-2; TRBD1 matches at 10 bases. Sequences were obtained from blood. This TCR derives from a girl aged 5-17 years with multiple sclerosis. The CDR3 DNA is TGTGCCAGCAGTCCTGGATCCCGGGACAGGGGAGCTGGCTACACCTTC. Translation gives CASSPGSRDRGAGYTF.